This T cell receptor (beta chain) was documented in a study of long-term antiretroviral therapy in people with HIV. With 5 bases removed from V and 7 bases from J, the gap between germline ends came to 14 bases. Per germline, CDR1 MNHNY and CDR2 SVGAGI (reference sequence). CDR3 length equals 13 residues. Regarding the study as a whole: The study collected blood between about 2004 and 2018, possibly under older ART regimens. Clonotypes expanded prior to ART showed repertoire dominance at all sampled time points. Patients on ART gained diversity, which nonetheless stayed below transplant donor controls. ART adherence, viral resistance and therapy changes went unrecorded.

As concerns this clone: Its antigen is still unknown.

This was the immunoSEQ v3.0 assay at survey level. The table came from immunoSEQ multiplex PCR; TCRdb's copy has only in-frame clones and leaves some out. The data show tens of thousands of clones, roughly four fifths seen once. The chain employs TRBV6-6 and TRBJ1-2, with D possibly being TRBD1 (5 bases). Specimen: unsorted PBMCs, collected 0.8 years after starting antiretroviral therapy. The source is a woman under 30 with HIV. The CDR3 bases are TGTGCCAGCAGTCTAGGACAAGCTGGTGGCTACACCTTC. Translating gives CASSLGQAGGYTF.